The subject of this entry is one TCR beta chain. The antigen remains unidentified. This entry is derived from a study of OX40 agonist ivuxolimab in advanced cancers. Study-wide results and caveats: Dose levels from 0.1 to 3.0 mg/kg saw CD4+ and CD8+ blood T cells expand clonally by week 6. It was not determined which antigens were specifically recognized by the peripheral T cells that had undergone clonal expansion.

The investigators sampled blood at baseline, at cycle 4 day 1, and at cycle 7 day 1. Profiled with immunoSEQ multiplex PCR; TCRdb holds only in-frame clones, not every one. Among 60,000 or so clones listed, about 88% were seen once. Germline V CDR1 and CDR2: MNHEY, SVGAGI. The CDR3 is 15 amino acids. Trimming shortened V by 8 bases and J by 5 bases, and 21 bases separated the two germline ends. The V and J genes are TRBV6-5 and TRBJ1-1, with D tentatively TRBD1 (5 bases). This sample comprised CD4+ or CD8+ T cells sorted from blood, obtained in a trial of the OX40 agonist ivuxolimab. The receptor was derived from an adult with an advanced solid tumor such as melanoma, head and neck, liver or kidney cancer. The CDR3 loop reads CASETTRGGKTEAFF. In DNA form, the CDR3 reads TGTGCCAGCGAAACTACTCGGGGGGGGAAGACTGAAGCTTTCTTT.